This record covers a single TCR beta chain. Its target is unknown. The sample belongs to a study of cytomegalovirus exposure and HLA in healthy donors. About the research overall: The approximately 120 validation repertoires used the same platform as the roughly 670 first-cohort repertoires, a later analysis reported. Study results and caveats: Rarity marked most TCR sequences, yet some public TCRs occurred in many donors. TCR beta chains numbering some 160 were designated cytomegalovirus-associated.

Assay: immunoSEQ multiplex PCR; the TCRdb copy retains only in-frame clones and omits some. The profile shows about 120,000 clones, roughly 89% of them singletons. This CDR3 spans 15 amino acids. The germline CDR1 and CDR2 sequences are GTSNPN and SVGIG (reference sequence). With 3 bases removed from V and 6 bases from J, the gap between germline ends came to 20 bases. The TCR was taken from a young woman in good health and CMV-seronegative. The sample comprised PBMCs. V usage is TRBV30 and J usage is TRBJ1-2, with D possibly TRBD1 on 5 matching bases. The CDR3 DNA sequence: TGTGCCTGGAGCTATCCGGGACTGGGAGGGGATGGCTACACCTTC. Amino acid sequence: CAWSYPGLGGDGYTF.